This T cell receptor beta chain was observed in a study of cytomegalovirus exposure and HLA in healthy donors. Here immunoSEQ multiplex PCR was the method, and the copy in TCRdb shows in-frame clones only, minus some. This sample has around 150,000 clones, with approximately 84% found just once. V was trimmed by 2 bases and J by 4 bases, leaving 5 bases between them. The CDR3 runs 12 residues. Germline loops: CDR1 KGHSH, CDR2 LQKENI. The specimen sequenced was PBMCs. The chain couples TRBV18 to TRBJ2-5; D is unclear. This clonotype was sampled from a man aged 30-40 years in good health and CMV-seropositive. The CDR3 sequence: CASSPAGETQYF. The CDR3 nucleotides are TGTGCCAGCTCACCAGCAGGAGAGACCCAGTACTTC.